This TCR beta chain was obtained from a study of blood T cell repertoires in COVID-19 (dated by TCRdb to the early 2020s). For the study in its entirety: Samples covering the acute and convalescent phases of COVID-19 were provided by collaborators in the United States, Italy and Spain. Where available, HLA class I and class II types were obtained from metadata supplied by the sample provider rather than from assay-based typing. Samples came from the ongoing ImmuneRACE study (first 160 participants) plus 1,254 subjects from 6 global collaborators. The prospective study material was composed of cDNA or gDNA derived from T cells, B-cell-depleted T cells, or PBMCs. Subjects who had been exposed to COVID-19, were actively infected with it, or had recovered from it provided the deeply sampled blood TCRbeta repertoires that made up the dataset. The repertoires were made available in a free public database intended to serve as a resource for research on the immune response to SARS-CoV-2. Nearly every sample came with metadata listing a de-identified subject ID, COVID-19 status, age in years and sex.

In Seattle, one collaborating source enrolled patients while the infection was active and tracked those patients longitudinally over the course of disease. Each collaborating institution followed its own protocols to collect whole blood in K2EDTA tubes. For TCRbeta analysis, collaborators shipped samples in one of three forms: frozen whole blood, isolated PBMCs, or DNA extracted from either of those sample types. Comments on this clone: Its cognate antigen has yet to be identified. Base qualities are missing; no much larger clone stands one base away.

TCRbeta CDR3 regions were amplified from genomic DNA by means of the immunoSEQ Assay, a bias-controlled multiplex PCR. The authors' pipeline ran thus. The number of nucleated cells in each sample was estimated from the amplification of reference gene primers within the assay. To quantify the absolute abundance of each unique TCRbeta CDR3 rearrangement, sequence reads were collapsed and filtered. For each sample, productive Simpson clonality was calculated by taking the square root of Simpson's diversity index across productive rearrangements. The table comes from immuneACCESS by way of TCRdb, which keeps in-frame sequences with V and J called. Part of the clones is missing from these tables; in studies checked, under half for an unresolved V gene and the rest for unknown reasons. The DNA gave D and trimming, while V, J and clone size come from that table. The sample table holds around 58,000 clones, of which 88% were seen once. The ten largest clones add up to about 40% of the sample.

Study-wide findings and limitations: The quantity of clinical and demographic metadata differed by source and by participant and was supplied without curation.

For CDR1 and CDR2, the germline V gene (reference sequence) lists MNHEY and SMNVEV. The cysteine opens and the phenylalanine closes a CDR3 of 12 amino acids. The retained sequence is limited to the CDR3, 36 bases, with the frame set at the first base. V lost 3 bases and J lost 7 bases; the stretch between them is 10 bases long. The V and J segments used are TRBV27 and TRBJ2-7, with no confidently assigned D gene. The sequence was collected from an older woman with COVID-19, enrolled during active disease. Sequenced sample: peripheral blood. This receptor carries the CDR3 CASSFAGREQYF. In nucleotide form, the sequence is TGTGCCAGCAGTTTTGCAGGTCGGGAGCAGTACTTC.